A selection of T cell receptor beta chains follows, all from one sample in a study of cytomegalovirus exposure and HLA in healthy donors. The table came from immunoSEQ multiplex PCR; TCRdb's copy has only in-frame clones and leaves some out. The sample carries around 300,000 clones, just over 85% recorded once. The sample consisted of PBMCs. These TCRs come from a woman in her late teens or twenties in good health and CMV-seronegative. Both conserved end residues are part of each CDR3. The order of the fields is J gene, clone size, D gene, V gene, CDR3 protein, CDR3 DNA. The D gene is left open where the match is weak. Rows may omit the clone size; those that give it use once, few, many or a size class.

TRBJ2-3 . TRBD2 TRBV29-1 CSATGTSGRGGSTDTQYF TGCAGCGCCACCGGGACTAGCGGGAGAGGGGGGAGCACAGATACGCAGTATTTT
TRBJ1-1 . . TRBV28 CASRPQGNTEAFF TGTGCCAGCAGACCTCAGGGGAACACTGAAGCTTTCTTT
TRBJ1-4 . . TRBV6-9 CASWRAGPSEKLFF TGTGCCAGCTGGCGGGCGGGGCCCAGTGAAAAACTGTTTTTT
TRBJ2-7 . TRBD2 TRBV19 CASSVTSGTNEQYF TGTGCCAGTAGTGTGACTAGCGGGACTAACGAGCAGTACTTC
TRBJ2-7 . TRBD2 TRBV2 CASRIGLRRGFSHEQYF TGTGCCAGCAGGATAGGGCTAAGGCGGGGGTTCTCCCACGAGCAGTACTTC
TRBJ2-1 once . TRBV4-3 CASSQEYQGYNEQFF TGCGCCAGCAGCCAAGAATATCAGGGATACAATGAGCAGTTCTTC
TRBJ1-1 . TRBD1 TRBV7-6 CASSPGQVNTEAFF TGTGCCAGCAGCCCGGGACAGGTGAACACTGAAGCTTTCTTT
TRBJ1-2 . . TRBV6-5 CASSYSKGIYGYTF TGTGCCAGCAGTTACTCGAAGGGGATCTATGGCTACACCTTC
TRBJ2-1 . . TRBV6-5 CASTGSSYNEQFF TGTGCCAGCACGGGAAGCTCCTACAATGAGCAGTTCTTC
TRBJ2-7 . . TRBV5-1 CASSLAGREIEEQYF TGCGCCAGCAGCTTGGCCGGTCGGGAGATTGAAGAGCAGTACTTC
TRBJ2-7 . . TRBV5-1 CASSSQGTIDEQYF TGCGCCAGCAGCTCTCAGGGGACGATCGACGAGCAGTACTTC
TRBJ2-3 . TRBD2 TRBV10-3 CAISGGLDTDTQYF TGTGCCATCAGTGGGGGACTAGACACAGATACGCAGTATTTT
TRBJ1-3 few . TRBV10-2 CASSEGFGTWTYF TGCGCCAGCAGTGAGGGGTTCGGGACATGGACGTATTTT
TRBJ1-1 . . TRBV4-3 CASSRSPQGTEAFF TGCGCCAGCAGCCGTTCCCCACAGGGAACTGAAGCTTTCTTT
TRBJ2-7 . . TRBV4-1 CASSQEPSSSYEQYF TGCGCCAGCAGCCAAGAACCGAGTTCCTCCTACGAGCAGTACTTC
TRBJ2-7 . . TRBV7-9 CASSLDPTGEQYF TGTGCCAGCAGCTTGGATCCTACAGGCGAGCAGTACTTC
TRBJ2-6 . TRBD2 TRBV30 CAWSRFGAGGIPGANVLTF TGTGCCTGGAGTCGCTTCGGAGCGGGAGGGATTCCTGGGGCCAACGTCCTGACTTTC
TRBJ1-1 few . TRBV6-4 CASSGVAGGTEAFF TGTGCCAGCAGTGGGGTGGCCGGGGGCACTGAAGCTTTCTTT
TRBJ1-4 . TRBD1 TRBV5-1 CASSSGQGRLTNEKLFF TGCGCCAGCAGCTCTGGACAGGGGAGGTTAACTAATGAAAAACTGTTTTTT
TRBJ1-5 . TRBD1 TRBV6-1 CASSPDRGSNQPQHF TGTGCCAGCAGCCCCGACAGGGGAAGCAATCAGCCCCAGCATTTT
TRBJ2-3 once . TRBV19 CASSTFPASTDTQYF TGTGCCAGTAGTACCTTCCCCGCGAGCACAGATACGCAGTATTTT
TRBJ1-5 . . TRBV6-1 CASSFNSNQPQHF TGTGCCAGCAGCTTTAATAGCAATCAGCCCCAGCATTTT
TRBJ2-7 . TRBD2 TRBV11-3 CASSMVWTSGRASYEQYF TGTGCCAGCAGCATGGTTTGGACTAGCGGGAGGGCGTCGTACGAGCAGTACTTC
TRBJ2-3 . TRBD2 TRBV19 CASRGGGAGTDTQYF TGTGCCAGTAGGGGCGGGGGGGCCGGAACAGATACGCAGTATTTT
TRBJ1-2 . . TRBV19 CASSIGTGFYGYTF TGTGCCAGTAGTATAGGAACAGGGTTCTACGGCTACACCTTC
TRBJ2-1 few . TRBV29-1 CSVERGTSYNEQFF TGCAGCGTTGAGAGGGGGACCTCCTACAATGAGCAGTTCTTC
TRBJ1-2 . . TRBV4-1 CASSQPGQPPPYTF TGCGCCAGCAGCCAACCAGGGCAGCCACCTCCCTACACCTTC
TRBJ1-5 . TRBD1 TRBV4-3 CASSQNRGEGNQPQHF TGCGCCAGCAGCCAAAACAGGGGGGAAGGCAATCAGCCCCAGCATTTT
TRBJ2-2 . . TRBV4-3 CASSQAYGGNTGELFF TGCGCCAGCAGCCAAGCTTACGGGGGGAACACCGGGGAGCTGTTTTTT
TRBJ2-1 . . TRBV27 CASSLVQGGYNEQFF TGTGCCAGCAGTTTAGTGCAGGGAGGCTACAATGAGCAGTTCTTC
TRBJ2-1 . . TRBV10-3 CAISDRSYNEQFF TGTGCCATCAGTGATAGGAGCTACAATGAGCAGTTCTTC
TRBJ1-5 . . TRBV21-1 CASTYTHRTRFSNQPQHF TGTGCCAGCACTTATACCCACAGGACCCGTTTTAGCAATCAGCCCCAGCATTTT
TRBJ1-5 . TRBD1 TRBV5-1 CASSVGGAGQPQHF TGCGCCAGCAGCGTAGGGGGCGCGGGGCAGCCCCAGCATTTT
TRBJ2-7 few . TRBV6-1 CASSVGLTYEQYF TGTGCCAGCAGTGTGGGACTCACCTACGAGCAGTACTTC
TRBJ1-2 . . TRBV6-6 CASSYSRGGQRGYTF TGTGCCAGCAGTTACTCCCGGGGGGGGCAGAGGGGCTACACCTTC
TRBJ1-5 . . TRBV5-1 CASSFNSRDQPQHF TGCGCCAGCAGCTTTAACAGCAGGGATCAGCCCCAGCATTTT
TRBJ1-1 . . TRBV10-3 CAIIGAGDRAFF TGTGCCATCATCGGAGCAGGGGATAGGGCTTTCTTT
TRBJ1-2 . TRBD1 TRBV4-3 CASSQWTGLDGYTF TGCGCCAGCAGCCAGTGGACAGGGTTGGATGGCTACACCTTC
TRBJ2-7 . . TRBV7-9 CASSSGQPKAYRQYF TGTGCCAGCAGCTCGGGACAACCGAAGGCATACCGGCAGTACTTC
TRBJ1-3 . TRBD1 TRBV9 CASSAFYRGGNTIYF TGTGCCAGCAGCGCATTTTACAGGGGTGGAAACACCATATATTTT
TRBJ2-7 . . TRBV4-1 CASSQPTGGEQYF TGCGCCAGCAGCCAACCCACCGGGGGTGAGCAGTACTTC
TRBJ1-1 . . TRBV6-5 CATGATEAFF TGTGCCACCGGTGCTACTGAAGCTTTCTTT
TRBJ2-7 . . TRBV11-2 CASSPGTRYTTYEQYF TGTGCCAGCAGCCCGGGGACTCGATACACCACCTACGAGCAGTACTTC
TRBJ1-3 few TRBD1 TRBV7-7 CASSSHRGNTIYF TGTGCTAGCAGCTCTCACAGGGGTAACACCATATATTTT
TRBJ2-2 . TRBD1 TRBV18 CASSPDRGAGELFF TGTGCCAGCTCACCAGACAGGGGCGCCGGGGAGCTGTTTTTT
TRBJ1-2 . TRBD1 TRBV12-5 CASGTAGQNFNYGYTF TGTGCTAGTGGCACTGCGGGACAGAACTTTAACTATGGCTACACCTTC
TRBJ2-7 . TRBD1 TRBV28 CASSSYPGTASSYEQYF TGTGCCAGCAGTTCATATCCCGGGACAGCCAGCTCCTACGAGCAGTACTTC
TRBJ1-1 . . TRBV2 CASLGGMNTEAFF TGTGCCAGCCTTGGGGGGATGAACACTGAAGCTTTCTTT